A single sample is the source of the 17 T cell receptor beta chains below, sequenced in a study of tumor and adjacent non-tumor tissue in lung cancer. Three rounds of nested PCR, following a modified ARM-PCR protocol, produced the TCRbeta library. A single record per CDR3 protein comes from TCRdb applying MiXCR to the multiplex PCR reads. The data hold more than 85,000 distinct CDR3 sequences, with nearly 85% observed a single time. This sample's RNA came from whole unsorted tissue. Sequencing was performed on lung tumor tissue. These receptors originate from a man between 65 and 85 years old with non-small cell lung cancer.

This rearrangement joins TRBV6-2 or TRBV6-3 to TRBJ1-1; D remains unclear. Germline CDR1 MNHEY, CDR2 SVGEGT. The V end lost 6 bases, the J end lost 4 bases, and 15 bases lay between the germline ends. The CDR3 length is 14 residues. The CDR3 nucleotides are TGTGCCAGCAGGACCCTCCCCACGGGCACTGAAGCTTTCTTT. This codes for CASRTLPTGTEAFF.

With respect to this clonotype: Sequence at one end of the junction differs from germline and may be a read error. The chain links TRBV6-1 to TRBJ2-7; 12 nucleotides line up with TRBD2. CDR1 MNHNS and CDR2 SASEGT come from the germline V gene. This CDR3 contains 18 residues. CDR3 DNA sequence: TGTGCCTGCAGTGAACTAGCGGGAGGCCCCTCGACGGCTGGAGAGCAGTGCTTC. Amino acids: CACSELAGGPSTAGEQCF.

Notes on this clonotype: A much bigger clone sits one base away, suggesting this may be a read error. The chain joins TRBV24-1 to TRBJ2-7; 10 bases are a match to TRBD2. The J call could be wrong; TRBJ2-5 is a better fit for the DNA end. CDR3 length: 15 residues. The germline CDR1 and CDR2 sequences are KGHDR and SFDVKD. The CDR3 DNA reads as TGTGACACCAGTGGAGAGCGGGGGGGCGGGGAGACCCAGTACTTC. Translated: CDTSGERGGGETQYF.

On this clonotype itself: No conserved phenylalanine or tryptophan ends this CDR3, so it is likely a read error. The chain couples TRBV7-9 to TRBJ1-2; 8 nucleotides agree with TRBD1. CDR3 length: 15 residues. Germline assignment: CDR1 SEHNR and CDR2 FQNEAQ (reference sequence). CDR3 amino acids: CASSVKQGDNDGYTC. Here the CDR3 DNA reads TGTGCCAGCAGCGTAAAACAGGGGGATAACGATGGCTACACCTGC.

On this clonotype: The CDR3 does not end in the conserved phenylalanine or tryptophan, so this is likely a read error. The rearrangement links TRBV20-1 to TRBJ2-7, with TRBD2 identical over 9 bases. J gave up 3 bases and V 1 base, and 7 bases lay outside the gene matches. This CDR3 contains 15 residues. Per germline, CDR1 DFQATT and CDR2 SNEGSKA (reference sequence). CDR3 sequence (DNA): TGCAGTGCTAGAGTTCCTAGCGGGACGATCTACGAGCAGTACCTC. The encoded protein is CSARVPSGTIYEQYL.

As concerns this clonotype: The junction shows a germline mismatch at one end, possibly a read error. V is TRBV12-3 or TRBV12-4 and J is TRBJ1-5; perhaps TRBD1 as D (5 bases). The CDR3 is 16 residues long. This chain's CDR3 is CASSLGPGTDNQPQRF. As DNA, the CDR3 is TGTGCCAGCAGTTTAGGGCCAGGGACGGACAATCAGCCCCAGCGTTTT.

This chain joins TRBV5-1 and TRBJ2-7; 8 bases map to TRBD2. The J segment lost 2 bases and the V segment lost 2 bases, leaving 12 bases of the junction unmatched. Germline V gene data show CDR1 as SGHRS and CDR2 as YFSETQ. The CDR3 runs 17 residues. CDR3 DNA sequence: TGCGCCAGCAGCTTACCACCGGGACTAGGTGGTGCCTACGAGCAGTACTTC. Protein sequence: CASSLPPGLGGAYEQYF.

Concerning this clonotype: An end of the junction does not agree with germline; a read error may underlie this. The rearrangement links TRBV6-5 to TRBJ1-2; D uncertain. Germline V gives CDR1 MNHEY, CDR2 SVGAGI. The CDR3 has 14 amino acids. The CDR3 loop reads CAISYSEQGYGYTF. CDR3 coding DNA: TGTGCCATCAGTTACTCGGAACAAGGGTATGGCTACACCTTC.

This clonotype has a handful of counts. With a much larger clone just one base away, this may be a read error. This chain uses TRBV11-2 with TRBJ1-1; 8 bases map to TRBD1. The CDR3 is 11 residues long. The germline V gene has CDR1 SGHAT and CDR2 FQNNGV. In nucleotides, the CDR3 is TGTGTCAGCAGGCGGACAGGGAGGGCTTTCTTT. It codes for CVSRRTGRAFF.

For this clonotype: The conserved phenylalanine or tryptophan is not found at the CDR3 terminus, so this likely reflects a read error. CDR3 nucleotides: TGTGTCAGCAGCCAATCCGGGACCTCGCAGTATTAT. As protein: CVSSQSGTSQYY. The chain combines TRBV14 with TRBJ2-3; D could derive from TRBD1 or TRBD2 (5 bases each). Germline-derived CDR1 and CDR2 are SGHDN and FVKESK. The CDR3 extends over 12 amino acids.

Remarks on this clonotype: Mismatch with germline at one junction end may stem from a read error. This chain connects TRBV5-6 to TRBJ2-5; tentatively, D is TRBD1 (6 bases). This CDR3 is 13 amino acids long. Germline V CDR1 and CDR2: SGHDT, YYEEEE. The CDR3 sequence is CTSSDRGSETQYF. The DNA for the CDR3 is TGTACCAGCAGCGATAGGGGGTCGGAGACCCAATACTTC.

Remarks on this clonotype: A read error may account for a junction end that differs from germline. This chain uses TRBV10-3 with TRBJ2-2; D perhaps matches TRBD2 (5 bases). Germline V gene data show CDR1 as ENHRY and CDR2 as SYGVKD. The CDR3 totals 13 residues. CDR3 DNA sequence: TGTGCTATAGTCGATGAGAACACCGGGGAGCTGTCTTTT. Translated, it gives CAIVDENTGELSF.

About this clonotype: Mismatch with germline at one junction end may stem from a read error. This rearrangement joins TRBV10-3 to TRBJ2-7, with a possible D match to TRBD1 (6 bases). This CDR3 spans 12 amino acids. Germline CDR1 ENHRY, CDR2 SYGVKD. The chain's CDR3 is CAISSGGHERYF. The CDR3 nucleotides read TGTGCCATCAGCAGTGGGGGCCACGAGCGGTACTTC.

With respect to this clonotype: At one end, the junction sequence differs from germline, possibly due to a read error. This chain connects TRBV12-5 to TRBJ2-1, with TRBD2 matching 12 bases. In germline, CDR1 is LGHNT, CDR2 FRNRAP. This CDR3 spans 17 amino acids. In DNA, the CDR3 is TGTGCAAGTGGTTCGAAACTAGCGGGGGGCCCCTCGGGTGGGCAGTTCTTC. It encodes CASGSKLAGGPSGGQFF.

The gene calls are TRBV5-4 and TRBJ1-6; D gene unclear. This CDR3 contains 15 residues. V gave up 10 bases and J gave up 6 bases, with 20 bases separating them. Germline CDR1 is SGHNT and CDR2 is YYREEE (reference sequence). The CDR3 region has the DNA TGTGCCTGGAGCATGACATGGGATAGTAATTCACCCCTCCACTTT. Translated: CAWSMTWDSNSPLHF.

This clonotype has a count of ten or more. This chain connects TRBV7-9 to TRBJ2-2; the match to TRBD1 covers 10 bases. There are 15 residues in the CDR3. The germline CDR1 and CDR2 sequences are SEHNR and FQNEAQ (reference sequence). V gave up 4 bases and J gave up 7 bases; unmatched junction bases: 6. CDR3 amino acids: CASSWATGGIGELFF. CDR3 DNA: TGTGCCAGCAGCTGGGCGACAGGGGGCATCGGGGAGCTGTTTTTT.

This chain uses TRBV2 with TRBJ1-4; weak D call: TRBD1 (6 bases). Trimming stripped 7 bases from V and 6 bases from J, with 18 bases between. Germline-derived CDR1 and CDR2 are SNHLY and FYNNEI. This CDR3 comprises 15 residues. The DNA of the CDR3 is TGTGCCAGCACAACAGGGACGTCATTAGATGAAAAACTGTTTTTT. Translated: CASTTGTSLDEKLFF.